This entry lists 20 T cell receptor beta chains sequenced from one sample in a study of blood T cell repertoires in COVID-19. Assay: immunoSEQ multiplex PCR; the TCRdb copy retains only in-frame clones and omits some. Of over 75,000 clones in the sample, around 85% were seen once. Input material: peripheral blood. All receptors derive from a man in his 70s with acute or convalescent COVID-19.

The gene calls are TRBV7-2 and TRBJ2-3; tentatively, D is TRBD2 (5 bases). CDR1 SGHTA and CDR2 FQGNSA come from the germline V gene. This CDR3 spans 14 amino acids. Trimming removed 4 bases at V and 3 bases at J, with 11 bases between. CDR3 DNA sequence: TGTGCCAGCAGCTCTACTAGTTCTACAGATACGCAGTATTTT. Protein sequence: CASSSTSSTDTQYF. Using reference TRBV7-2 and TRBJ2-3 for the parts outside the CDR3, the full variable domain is GAGVSQSPSNKVTEKGKDVELRCDPISGHTALYWYRQSLGQGLEFLIYFQGNSAPDKSGLPSDRFSAERTGGSVSTLTIQRTQQEDSAVYLCASSSTSSTDTQYFGPGTRLTVL.

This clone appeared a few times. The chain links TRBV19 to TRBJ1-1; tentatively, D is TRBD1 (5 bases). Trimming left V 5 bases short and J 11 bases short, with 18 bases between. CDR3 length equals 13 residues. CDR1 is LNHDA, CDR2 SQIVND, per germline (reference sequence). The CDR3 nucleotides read TGTGCCAGTAGTCCACGACAGCCCGCAACGGCTTTCTTT. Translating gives CASSPRQPATAFF.

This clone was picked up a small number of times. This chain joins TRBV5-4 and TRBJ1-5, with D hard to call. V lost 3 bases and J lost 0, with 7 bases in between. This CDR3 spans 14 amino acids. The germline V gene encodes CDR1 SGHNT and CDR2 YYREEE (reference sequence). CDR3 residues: CASSSQNSNQPQHF. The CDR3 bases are TGTGCCAGCAGCTCCCAAAATAGCAATCAGCCCCAGCATTTT.

The CDR3 bases are TGTGCCAGCAGCCTTCAGGGGGCCCCCTACCAAGAGACCCAGTACTTC. Encoded protein: CASSLQGAPYQETQYF. The chain joins TRBV3-1 (or the pseudogene TRBV3-2) to TRBJ2-5; the match to TRBD1 covers 8 bases. Germline trimming cut 4 bases from V and 0 bases from J; bases unmatched to any gene: 7. The CDR3 totals 16 residues. Germline CDR1 LGHDT, CDR2 YNNKEL (reference sequence).

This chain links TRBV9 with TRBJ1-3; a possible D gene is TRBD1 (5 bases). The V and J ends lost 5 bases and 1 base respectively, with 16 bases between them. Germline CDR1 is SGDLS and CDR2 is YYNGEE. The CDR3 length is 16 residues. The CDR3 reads CASSPNPGGSGNTIYF. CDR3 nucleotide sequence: TGTGCCAGCAGTCCAAACCCCGGGGGATCTGGAAACACCATATATTTT.

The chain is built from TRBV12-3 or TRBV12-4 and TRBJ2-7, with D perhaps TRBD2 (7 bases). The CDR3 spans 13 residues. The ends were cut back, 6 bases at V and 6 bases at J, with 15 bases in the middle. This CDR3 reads CASSLLGGAEQYF. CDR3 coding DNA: TGTGCCAGCAGCCTCTTAGGGGGGGCCGAGCAGTACTTC.

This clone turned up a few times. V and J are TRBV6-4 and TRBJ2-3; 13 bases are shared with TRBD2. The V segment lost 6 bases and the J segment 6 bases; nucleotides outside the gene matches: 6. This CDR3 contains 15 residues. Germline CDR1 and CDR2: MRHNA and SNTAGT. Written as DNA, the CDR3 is TGTGCCAGCAGCGCCGGACTAGCGGGGGTGGATACGCAGTATTTT. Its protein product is CASSAGLAGVDTQYF.

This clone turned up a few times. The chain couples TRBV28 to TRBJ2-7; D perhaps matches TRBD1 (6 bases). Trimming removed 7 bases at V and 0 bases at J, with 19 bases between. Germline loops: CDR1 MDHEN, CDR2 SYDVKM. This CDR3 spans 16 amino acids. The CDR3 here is CASTTIKGDGSYEQYF. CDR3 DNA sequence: TGTGCCAGCACCACGATCAAGGGGGACGGCTCCTACGAGCAGTACTTC.

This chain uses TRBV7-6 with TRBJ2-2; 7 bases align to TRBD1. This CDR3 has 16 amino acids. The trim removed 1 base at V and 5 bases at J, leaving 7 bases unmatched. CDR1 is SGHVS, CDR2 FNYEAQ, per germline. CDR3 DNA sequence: TGTGCCAGCAGCTTAGTCGACAGGGAAGGGACCGGGGAGCTGTTTTTT. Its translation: CASSLVDREGTGELFF.

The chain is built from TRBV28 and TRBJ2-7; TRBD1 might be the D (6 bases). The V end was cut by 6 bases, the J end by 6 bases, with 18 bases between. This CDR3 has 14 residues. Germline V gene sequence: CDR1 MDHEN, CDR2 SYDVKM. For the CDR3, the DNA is TGTGCCAGCAGCCCCGGGCCCAGGGGTTCCGAGCAGTACGTC. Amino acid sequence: CASSPGPRGSEQYV.

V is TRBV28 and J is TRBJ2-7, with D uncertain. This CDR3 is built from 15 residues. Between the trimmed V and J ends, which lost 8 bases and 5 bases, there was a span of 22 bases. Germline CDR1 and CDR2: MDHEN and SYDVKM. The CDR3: CASETLTSASHEQYF. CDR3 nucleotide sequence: TGTGCCAGCGAAACCTTGACATCCGCTTCCCACGAGCAGTACTTC.

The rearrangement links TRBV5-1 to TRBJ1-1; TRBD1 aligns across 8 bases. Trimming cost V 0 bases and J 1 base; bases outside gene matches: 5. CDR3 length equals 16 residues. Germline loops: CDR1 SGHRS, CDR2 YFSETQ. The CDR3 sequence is CASSLGQGNSNTEAFF. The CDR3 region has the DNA TGCGCCAGCAGCTTGGGACAGGGGAATTCGAACACTGAAGCTTTCTTT.

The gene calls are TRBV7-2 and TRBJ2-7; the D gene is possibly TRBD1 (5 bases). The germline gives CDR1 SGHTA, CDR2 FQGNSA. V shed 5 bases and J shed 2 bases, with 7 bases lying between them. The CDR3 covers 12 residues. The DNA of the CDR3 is TGTGCCAGCAGCCAGGGCACCTACGAGCAGTACTTC. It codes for CASSQGTYEQYF.

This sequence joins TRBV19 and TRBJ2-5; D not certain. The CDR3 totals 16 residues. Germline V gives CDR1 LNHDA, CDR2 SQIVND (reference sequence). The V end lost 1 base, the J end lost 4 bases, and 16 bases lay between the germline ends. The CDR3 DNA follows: TGTGCCAGTAGTATAGGAGGAGCGCCCGGTGGAGAGACCCAGTACTTC. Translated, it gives CASSIGGAPGGETQYF.

The CDR3 DNA reads as TGTGCCAGCAGTTACTCGCAGTACACCCCCTACAATGAGCAGTTCTTC. It yields the protein CASSYSQYTPYNEQFF. The V and J genes are TRBV6-6 and TRBJ2-1, with no clear D. This CDR3 spans 16 amino acids. CDR1 is MNHNY and CDR2 is SVGAGI in the germline V gene (reference sequence). Trimming removed 0 bases at V and 2 bases at J, with 11 bases between.

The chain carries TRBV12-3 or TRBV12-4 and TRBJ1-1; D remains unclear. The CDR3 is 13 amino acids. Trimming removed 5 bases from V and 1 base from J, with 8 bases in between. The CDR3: CASSVASNTEAFF. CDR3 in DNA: TGTGCCAGCAGTGTGGCCTCGAACACTGAAGCTTTCTTT.

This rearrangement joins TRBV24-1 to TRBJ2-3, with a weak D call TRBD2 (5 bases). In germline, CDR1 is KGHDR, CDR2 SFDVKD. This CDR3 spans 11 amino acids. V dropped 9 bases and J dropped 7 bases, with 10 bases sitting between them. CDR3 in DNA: TGTGCCACCTCGCCGGGAAATACGCAGTATTTT. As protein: CATSPGNTQYF.

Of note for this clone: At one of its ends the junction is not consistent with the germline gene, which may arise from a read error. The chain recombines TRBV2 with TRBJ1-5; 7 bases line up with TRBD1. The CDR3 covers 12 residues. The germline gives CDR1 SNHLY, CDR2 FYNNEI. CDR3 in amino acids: CASSLTGTVENF. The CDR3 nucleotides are TGTGCCAGCAGCCTCACCGGGACAGTGGAAAATTTT.

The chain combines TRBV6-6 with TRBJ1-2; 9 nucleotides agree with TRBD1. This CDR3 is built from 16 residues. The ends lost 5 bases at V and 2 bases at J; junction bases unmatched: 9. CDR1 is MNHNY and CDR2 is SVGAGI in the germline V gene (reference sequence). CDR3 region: CASSPHSGQGNYGYTF. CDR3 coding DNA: TGTGCCAGCAGTCCGCACTCGGGACAGGGAAACTATGGCTACACCTTC.

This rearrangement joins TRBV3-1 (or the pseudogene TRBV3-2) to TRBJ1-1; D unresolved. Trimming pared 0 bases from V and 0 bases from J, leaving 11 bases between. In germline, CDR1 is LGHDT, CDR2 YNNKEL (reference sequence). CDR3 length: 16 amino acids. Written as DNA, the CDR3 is TGTGCCAGCAGCCAAGACGTGTTGTCCCTGAACACTGAAGCTTTCTTT. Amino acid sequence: CASSQDVLSLNTEAFF.